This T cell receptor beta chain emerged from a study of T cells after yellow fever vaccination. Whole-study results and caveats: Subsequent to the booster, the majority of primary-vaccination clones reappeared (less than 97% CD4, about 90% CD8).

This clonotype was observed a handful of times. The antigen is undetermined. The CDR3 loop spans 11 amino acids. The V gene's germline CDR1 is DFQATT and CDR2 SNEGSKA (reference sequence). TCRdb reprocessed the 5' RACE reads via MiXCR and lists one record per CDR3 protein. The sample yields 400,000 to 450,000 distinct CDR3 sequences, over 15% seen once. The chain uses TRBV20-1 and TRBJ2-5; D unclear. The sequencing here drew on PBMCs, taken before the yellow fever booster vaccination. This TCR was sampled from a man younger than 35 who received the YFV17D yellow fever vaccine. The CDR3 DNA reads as TGCAGCGAGCAGCACCAAGAGACCCAGTACTTC. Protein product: CSEQHQETQYF.